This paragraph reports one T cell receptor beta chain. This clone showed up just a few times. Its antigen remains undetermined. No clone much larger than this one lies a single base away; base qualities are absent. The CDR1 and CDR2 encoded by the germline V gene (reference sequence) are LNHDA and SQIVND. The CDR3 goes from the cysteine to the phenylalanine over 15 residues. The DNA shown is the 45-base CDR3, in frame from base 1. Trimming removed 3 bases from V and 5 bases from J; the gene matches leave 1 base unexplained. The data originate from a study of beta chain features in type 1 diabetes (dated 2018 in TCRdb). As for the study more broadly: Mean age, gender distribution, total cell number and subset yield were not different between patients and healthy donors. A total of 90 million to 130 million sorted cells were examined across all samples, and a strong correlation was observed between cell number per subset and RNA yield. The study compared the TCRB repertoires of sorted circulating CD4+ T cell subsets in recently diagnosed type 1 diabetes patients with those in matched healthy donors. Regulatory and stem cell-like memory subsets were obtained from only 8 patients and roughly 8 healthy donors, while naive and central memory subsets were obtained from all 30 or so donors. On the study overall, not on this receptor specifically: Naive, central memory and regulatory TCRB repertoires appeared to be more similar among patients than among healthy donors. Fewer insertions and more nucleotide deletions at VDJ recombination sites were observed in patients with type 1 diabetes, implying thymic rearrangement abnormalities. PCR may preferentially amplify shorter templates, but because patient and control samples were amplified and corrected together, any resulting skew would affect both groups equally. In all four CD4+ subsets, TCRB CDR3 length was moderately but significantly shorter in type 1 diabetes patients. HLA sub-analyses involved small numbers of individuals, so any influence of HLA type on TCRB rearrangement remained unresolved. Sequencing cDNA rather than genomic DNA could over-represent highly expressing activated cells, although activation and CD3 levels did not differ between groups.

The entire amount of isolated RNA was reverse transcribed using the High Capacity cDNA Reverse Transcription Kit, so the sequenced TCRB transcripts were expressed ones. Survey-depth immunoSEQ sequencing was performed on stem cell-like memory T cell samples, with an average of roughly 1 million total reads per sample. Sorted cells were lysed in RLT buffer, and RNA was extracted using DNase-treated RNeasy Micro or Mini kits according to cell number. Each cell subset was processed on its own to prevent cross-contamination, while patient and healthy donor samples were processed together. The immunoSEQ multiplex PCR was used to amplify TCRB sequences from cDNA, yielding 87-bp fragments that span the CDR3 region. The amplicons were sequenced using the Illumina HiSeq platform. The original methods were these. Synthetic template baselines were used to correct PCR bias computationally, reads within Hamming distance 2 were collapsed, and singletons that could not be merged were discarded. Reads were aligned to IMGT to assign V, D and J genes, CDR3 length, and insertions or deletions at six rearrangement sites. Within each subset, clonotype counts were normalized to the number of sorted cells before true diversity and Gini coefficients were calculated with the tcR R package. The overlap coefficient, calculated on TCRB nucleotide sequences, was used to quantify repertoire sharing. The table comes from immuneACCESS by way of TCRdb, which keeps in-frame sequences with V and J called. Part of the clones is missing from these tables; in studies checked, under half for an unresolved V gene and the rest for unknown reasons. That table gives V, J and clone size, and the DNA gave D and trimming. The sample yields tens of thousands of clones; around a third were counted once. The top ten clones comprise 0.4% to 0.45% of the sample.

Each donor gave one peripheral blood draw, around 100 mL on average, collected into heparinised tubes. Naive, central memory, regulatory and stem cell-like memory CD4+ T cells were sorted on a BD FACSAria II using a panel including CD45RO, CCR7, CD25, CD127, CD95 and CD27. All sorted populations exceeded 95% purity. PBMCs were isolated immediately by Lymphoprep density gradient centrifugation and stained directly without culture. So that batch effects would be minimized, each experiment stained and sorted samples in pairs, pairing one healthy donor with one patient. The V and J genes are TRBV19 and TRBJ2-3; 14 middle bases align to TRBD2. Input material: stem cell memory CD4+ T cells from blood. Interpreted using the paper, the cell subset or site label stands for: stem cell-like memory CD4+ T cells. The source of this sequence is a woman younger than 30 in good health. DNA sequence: TGTGCCAGTAGTATCGGGACTAGCGGGGGAGATACGCAGTATTTT. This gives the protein CASSIGTSGGDTQYF.